A selection of T cell receptor beta chains follows, all from one sample in a study of blood T cell repertoires in COVID-19. Only in-frame clones appear in the TCRdb table, and some are missing; sequencing was by immunoSEQ multiplex PCR. The sample records tens of thousands of clones, about 88% being singletons. Material: peripheral blood. These receptors all come from an older man with active or convalescent COVID-19. The CDR3 runs from the conserved cysteine through the conserved F or W. The D gene is left open where the match is weak. Where a row states a size, it is once, few, many or the class of an expanded clone; other rows omit it.

TRBJ1-6	-	TRBD1	TRBV19	15	TGTGCCAGTCGAAGTACAGGGGTTAATAATTCACCCCTCCACTTT	CASRSTGVNNSPLHF
TRBJ2-2	-	-	TRBV9	17	TGTGCCAGCACCGACGACAGGTTAAGGGGAAACACCGGGGAGCTGTTTTTT	CASTDDRLRGNTGELFF
TRBJ2-1	-	-	TRBV5-5	13	TGTGCCAGCAGCCTCCCCGGCGGGGATGAGCAGTTCTTC	CASSLPGGDEQFF
TRBJ1-1	-	-	TRBV7-8	15	TGTGCCAGCAGCCCCCAGTTAGGGGTAGGAACTGAAGCTTTCTTT	CASSPQLGVGTEAFF
TRBJ1-1	-	-	TRBV9	15	TGTGCCAGCAGCGTAGCTACGGGTGATGACACTGAAGCTTTCTTT	CASSVATGDDTEAFF
TRBJ2-2	-	-	TRBV2	14	TGTGCCAGCAGACCCGGGTCGTACACCGGGGAGCTGTTTTTT	CASRPGSYTGELFF
TRBJ2-2	-	-	TRBV2	15	TGTGCCAGCAGTAAGCGGGTCTCGAACACCGGGGAGCTGTTTTTT	CASSKRVSNTGELFF
TRBJ2-3	-	-	TRBV7-9	15	TGTGCCAGCAGCTTATTGCGGGGAGTGGTAGATACGCAGTATTTT	CASSLLRGVVDTQYF
TRBJ1-2	-	-	TRBV5-8	15	TGTGCCAGCAGCTTGGTCGGGCGACAGGATGTAGGCTACACCTTC	CASSLVGRQDVGYTF
TRBJ1-5	-	-	TRBV7-6	13	TGTGCCAGCAGCTCATATCCGGGTAAGCCCCAGCATTTT	CASSSYPGKPQHF
TRBJ2-3	-	TRBD2	TRBV9	15	TGTGCCAGCAGCGCCGCGGGAGGAAAGACAGATACGCAGTATTTT	CASSAAGGKTDTQYF
TRBJ1-3	-	-	TRBV4-1	16	TGCGCCAGCAGCGTTTCGGTGGGGGGGCAAGGAAACACCATATATTTT	CASSVSVGGQGNTIYF
TRBJ1-5	-	TRBD1	TRBV7-9	16	TGTGCCAGCAGCCCTGGACAGGGGGCCTATAATCAGCCCCAGCATTTT	CASSPGQGAYNQPQHF
TRBJ1-5	-	-	TRBV28	15	TGTGCCAGCATATCGGGTGGAACTGGCGGTCAGCCCCAGCATTTT	CASISGGTGGQPQHF
TRBJ2-5	-	-	TRBV3-1/TRBV3-2	14	TGTGCCAGCAGCCAGATGCGGTATCTAGAGACCCAGTACTTC	CASSQMRYLETQYF
TRBJ1-2	-	-	TRBV2	13	TGTGCCAGCAGTGAAGGTGTCAGCTATGGCTACACCTTC	CASSEGVSYGYTF
TRBJ2-5	once	TRBD1	TRBV7-3	13	TGTGCCAGCAGCCCAAACAGGGGGAAGACCCAGTACTTC	CASSPNRGKTQYF
TRBJ1-3	-	-	TRBV19	14	TGTGCCAGTACGAGACAGGTCTCGGGGAACACCATATATTTT	CASTRQVSGNTIYF
TRBJ2-4	-	TRBD2	TRBV7-9	14	TGTGCCAGCAGCGAGAGCGGGGGGCGGATCATTCAGTACTTC	CASSESGGRIIQYF
TRBJ1-3	few	TRBD1	TRBV6-5	16	TGTGCCAGCAGTTACCAAGGGACAGCCGGGGGAAACACCATATATTTT	CASSYQGTAGGNTIYF
TRBJ1-1	-	-	TRBV12-5	14	TGTGCTAGCGGTTCGGGGGGAGCGAACACTGAAGCTTTCTTT	CASGSGGANTEAFF
TRBJ1-5	-	TRBD1	TRBV11-2	15	TGTGCCAGCAGCTTAGGACAGGGTGGTAATCAGCCCCAGCATTTT	CASSLGQGGNQPQHF
TRBJ2-7	-	TRBD1	TRBV15	14	TGTGCCACCAGCGGCCGCGACAGGGCCTACGAGCAGTACTTC	CATSGRDRAYEQYF
TRBJ2-7	-	-	TRBV18	15	TGTGCCAGCTCACCATCAACAGGGAGCTCCTACGAGCAGTACTTC	CASSPSTGSSYEQYF
TRBJ1-1	-	-	TRBV5-1	14	TGCGCCAGCAGCTTGGAATCAGGGAGGACTGAAGCTTTCTTT	CASSLESGRTEAFF
TRBJ1-5	-	TRBD1	TRBV10-3	15	TGTGCCATCGGTGGACAGGGTGAGGGCAATCAGCCCCAGCATTTT	CAIGGQGEGNQPQHF
TRBJ1-2	-	TRBD1	TRBV5-1	14	TGCGCCAGCAGCGCCGGACAGGGTGGGTATGGCTACACCTTC	CASSAGQGGYGYTF
TRBJ2-6	-	-	TRBV2	13	TGTGCCAGCAGCCCCATCGGGGCCAACGTCCTGACTTTC	CASSPIGANVLTF
TRBJ2-3	-	TRBD2	TRBV5-1	18	TGCGCCAGCCTTAGAAAACCGACTAGCGGGGCTTCCACAGATACGCAGTATTTT	CASLRKPTSGASTDTQYF
TRBJ1-6	-	TRBD1	TRBV2	14	TGTGCCAGCAGGCCGACAGGGGTTAATTCACCCCTCCACTTT	CASRPTGVNSPLHF
TRBJ1-2	-	TRBD1	TRBV15	12	TGTGCCACCAGCGAAGACAGGGTTGGCTACACCTTC	CATSEDRVGYTF
TRBJ1-5	-	-	TRBV6-1	14	TGTGCCAGCAGTGAACGTGGTGGCCGCCAGCCCCAGCATTTT	CASSERGGRQPQHF
TRBJ1-1	-	-	TRBV5-1	15	TGCGCCAGCAGCTTGTTCGCAGGGCGAGACACTGAAGCTTTCTTT	CASSLFAGRDTEAFF
TRBJ2-7	-	TRBD1	TRBV6-5	13	TGTGCCAGCAGGGGGACAGCCTCCTACGAGCAGTACTTC	CASRGTASYEQYF
TRBJ1-2	-	TRBD1	TRBV6-5	14	TGTGCCAGCAGTTACTCGACAGGGGGAGATGGCTACACCTTC	CASSYSTGGDGYTF
TRBJ2-5	-	TRBD2	TRBV11-3	15	TGTGCCAGCAGGCGGACTAGCGGGGCTCAAGAGACCCAGTACTTC	CASRRTSGAQETQYF